Below are 22 T cell receptor beta chains sequenced from a single sample in a study of blood T cell repertoires in COVID-19 (TCRdb year 2020). Libraries were built with the immunoSEQ multiplex PCR assay. Not all clones reach the TCRdb copy of this immuneACCESS table, which keeps in-frame sequences only. Checked studies attribute under half of the gap to unresolved V genes and leave the rest unexplained. This sample is represented by some 250,000 clones; around 87% of them were singletons. The top ten hold approximately 5.1% of the sample. The material sequenced was peripheral blood. The receptors shown here come from a woman aged 60 to 75 with COVID-19, enrolled during active disease.

The chain joins TRBV3-1 (or the pseudogene TRBV3-2) to TRBJ2-3, with 13 bases that match TRBD2. Trimming removed 4 bases from V and 6 bases from J; junction bases left unmatched: 16. This CDR3 has 19 amino acids. The V gene's germline CDR1 is LGHDT and CDR2 YNNKEL (reference sequence). In nucleotides, the CDR3 is TGTGCCAGCAGCCGAGAGCGTCTAGGGACTAGCGGGATCACGGATACGCAGTATTTT. Amino acid sequence: CASSRERLGTSGITDTQYF.

CDR3 sequence: CASSLSVSRLDGYTF. CDR3 coding DNA: TGTGCCAGCAGCTTAAGCGTAAGTCGGTTGGATGGCTACACCTTC. This chain links TRBV7-9 with TRBJ1-2; D is unresolved. V was clipped by 2 bases and J by 6 bases, with 16 bases between them. Germline CDR1 and CDR2: SEHNR and FQNEAQ (reference sequence). CDR3 length equals 15 residues.

The genes are TRBV15 and TRBJ2-6; D perhaps matches TRBD1 (6 bases). Germline V gene lookup returns CDR1 LNHNV and CDR2 YYDKDF (reference sequence). There are 16 residues in the CDR3. Trimming stripped 4 bases from V and 0 bases from J, with 10 bases between. The DNA for the CDR3 is TGTGCCACCAGCATTCTCAGGGGCTCTGGGGCCAACGTCCTGACTTTC. This sequence encodes CATSILRGSGANVLTF.

The CDR3 protein is CASSLAEGGSGNTIYF. CDR3 DNA sequence: TGCGCCAGCAGCTTGGCCGAAGGAGGGTCTGGAAACACCATATATTTT. The chain is built from TRBV5-1 and TRBJ1-3, with D unresolved. From germline, CDR1 is SGHRS and CDR2 YFSETQ. V was trimmed by 0 bases and J by 1 base, leaving 11 bases between them. The CDR3 is 16 amino acids.

The J gene is TRBJ1-6, the V gene TRBV19; 9 bases fit TRBD1. The junction had 9 bases not matched to a gene; V was cut back by 8 bases and J by 7 bases. Germline CDR1 is LNHDA and CDR2 is SQIVND (reference sequence). CDR3 length equals 15 residues. The CDR3 region is CASSWDRVWNSPLHF. CDR3 nucleotide sequence: TGTGCCAGTTCCTGGGACAGGGTTTGGAATTCACCCCTCCACTTT.

The chain carries TRBV30 and TRBJ2-2; 7 nucleotides align to TRBD1. CDR1 and CDR2 from the germline V gene are GTSNPN and SVGIG (reference sequence). The CDR3 loop spans 14 amino acids. J lost 7 bases, V lost 2 bases, and 7 bases had no gene match. The CDR3 nucleotides are TGTGCCTGGAGTATTCGGACAGGCAACGGGGAGCTGTTTTTT. Its protein is CAWSIRTGNGELFF.

V and J are TRBV19 and TRBJ2-4; TRBD1 agrees at 10 bases. The CDR3 is 14 amino acids. V gave up 1 base and J gave up 9 bases; unmatched junction bases: 3. Germline V lookup: CDR1 LNHDA, CDR2 SQIVND (reference sequence). The CDR3 spells CASSIGTGGPIQYF. DNA for the CDR3: TGTGCCAGTAGTATAGGGACAGGGGGGCCCATTCAGTACTTC.

The chain is built from TRBV12-5 and TRBJ2-3; 9 nucleotides align to TRBD1. From germline, CDR1 is LGHNT and CDR2 FRNRAP. V lost 5 bases and J lost 0; bases outside the gene matches: 12. This CDR3 region has 18 residues. The CDR3 reads CASGKMKIQGASTDTQYF. CDR3 DNA sequence: TGTGCTAGTGGTAAAATGAAAATACAGGGGGCGAGCACAGATACGCAGTATTTT.

V is TRBV9 and J is TRBJ1-1; the match to TRBD1 covers 9 bases. The V gene end was trimmed by 7 bases and the J gene end by 2 bases; junction bases not matched to a gene: 6. The length of the CDR3 is 14 residues. The germline V gene has CDR1 SGDLS and CDR2 YYNGEE. In DNA form, the CDR3 reads TGTGCCAGCGGTCAGACAGGGGGAAACACTGAAGCTTTCTTT. Translation gives CASGQTGGNTEAFF.

The rearrangement joins TRBV6-5 to TRBJ2-3, with a weak D call TRBD1 (5 bases). The V end was cut by 6 bases, the J end by 0 bases, with 13 bases between. Germline loops: CDR1 MNHEY, CDR2 SVGAGI. The CDR3 extends over 15 amino acids. The CDR3 bases are TGTGCCAGCAGAAGGAAGACAGCTAGCACAGATACGCAGTATTTT. Translated, it gives CASRRKTASTDTQYF.

This chain connects TRBV6-2 or TRBV6-3 to TRBJ1-1; 8 bases line up with TRBD1. The CDR3 loop spans 16 amino acids. With 4 bases clipped from V and 0 bases from J, the junction kept 7 bases outside the gene matches. Germline CDR1 reads MNHEY; CDR2 reads SVGEGT. This CDR3 reads CASSFDRQGMNTEAFF. The DNA for the CDR3 is TGTGCCAGCAGTTTCGATAGACAGGGGATGAACACTGAAGCTTTCTTT.

This chain uses TRBV5-1 with TRBJ1-2, with D perhaps matching TRBD1 (5 bases). The CDR3 extends over 14 amino acids. Trimming took 4 bases from V and 2 from J, leaving 12 bases between them. Per the germline V gene, CDR1 is SGHRS and CDR2 is YFSETQ. For the CDR3, the DNA is TGCGCCAGCAGCCCGGAGCGGGGCAACTATGGCTACACCTTC. It specifies CASSPERGNYGYTF.

The rearrangement links TRBV2 to TRBJ1-3; a possible D gene is TRBD1 (5 bases). V lost 7 bases and J lost 0, with 22 bases in between. From germline, CDR1 is SNHLY and CDR2 FYNNEI. CDR3 length: 18 amino acids. DNA for the CDR3: TGTGCCAGCACCGTCACTTCCAGGGCCTTGAGCTCTGGAAACACCATATATTTT. It encodes CASTVTSRALSSGNTIYF.

The chain recombines TRBV28 with TRBJ1-1; D gene unclear. The CDR3 loop spans 14 amino acids. V was clipped by 6 bases and J by 9 bases, with 20 bases between them. Germline loops: CDR1 MDHEN, CDR2 SYDVKM. The CDR3 DNA reads as TGTGCCAGCAGGGAGTCGGCACGGCGAAACAAAGCTTTCTTT. Protein product: CASRESARRNKAFF.

The chain couples TRBV12-3 or TRBV12-4 to TRBJ1-4, with 11 bases fitting TRBD1. This CDR3 spans 13 amino acids. V was pared by 5 bases and J by 10 bases, with 3 bases of the junction left unmatched. The CDR3: CASSGTGGGKLFF. CDR3 nucleotide sequence: TGTGCCAGCAGTGGGACAGGGGGGGGAAAACTGTTTTTT.

The chain links TRBV10-2 to TRBJ1-3; 8 bases match TRBD1. Germline values: CDR1 WSHSY, CDR2 SAAADI. V shed 6 bases, J shed 0 bases, and the junction held 13 bases outside the gene matches. This CDR3 comprises 18 residues. CDR3 bases: TGCGCCAGCAGAGCCGAGACAGGGGCCAATCCCTCTGGAAACACCATATATTTT. As protein: CASRAETGANPSGNTIYF.

The table lists this clone with a count of one. The V gene is TRBV6-5, the J gene TRBJ2-3; a weak D match, TRBD2 (5 bases). The germline V and J ends were trimmed by 2 bases and 6 bases, with 12 bases remaining between them. This CDR3 contains 14 residues. The V gene's germline CDR1 is MNHEY and CDR2 SVGAGI. This CDR3 reads CASSYRTQRDTQYF. In nucleotides, the CDR3 is TGTGCCAGCAGTTACCGTACGCAGCGGGATACGCAGTATTTT.

The rearrangement uses TRBV11-2 and TRBJ1-2, with 9 positions matching TRBD1. The CDR3 is 16 residues long. V dropped 5 bases and J dropped 0; count of bases not matched to a gene: 7. The germline V gene encodes CDR1 SGHAT and CDR2 FQNNGV. In DNA, the CDR3 is TGTGCCAGCAGCCCTAAGGGACAGGGTTCTAACTATGGCTACACCTTC. Residues: CASSPKGQGSNYGYTF.

Only a few counts were recorded for this clone. The rearrangement uses TRBV9 and TRBJ2-3, with 13 positions matching TRBD2. Unmatched junction bases numbered 12, after V lost 3 bases and J lost 5 bases. The CDR3 is 18 amino acids. Germline lookup yields CDR1 SGDLS and CDR2 YYNGEE. The CDR3 DNA reads TGTGCCAGCAGCGCGCGACTTACTAGCGGGAGGGCCGGAGATACGCAGTATTTT. This sequence encodes CASSARLTSGRAGDTQYF.

The chain's CDR3 is CAWSKGVESPLHF. The CDR3 bases are TGTGCCTGGAGTAAAGGGGTCGAGTCACCCCTCCACTTT. The chain has TRBV30 and TRBJ1-6, with a tentative D call TRBD1 (5 bases). Trimming left V 2 bases short and J 10 bases short, with 12 bases between. Germline values: CDR1 GTSNPN, CDR2 SVGIG (reference sequence). CDR3 length: 13 residues.

The rearrangement joins TRBV19 to TRBJ2-5; D is unresolved. The germline V gene has CDR1 LNHDA and CDR2 SQIVND (reference sequence). The CDR3 runs 12 residues. The V end was cut by 3 bases, the J end by 4 bases, with 6 bases between. DNA of the CDR3: TGTGCCAGTAGTATGGGCACAGAGACCCAGTACTTC. Its protein is CASSMGTETQYF.

The J gene is TRBJ1-3, the V gene TRBV19; 10 nucleotides match TRBD1. With 7 bases clipped from V and 1 base from J, the junction kept 4 bases outside the gene matches. The V gene's germline CDR1 is LNHDA and CDR2 SQIVND (reference sequence). This CDR3 has 15 residues. CDR3 coding DNA: TGTGCCAGTACTCCGGGACAGGGGTCTGGAAACACCATATATTTT. Residues: CASTPGQGSGNTIYF.